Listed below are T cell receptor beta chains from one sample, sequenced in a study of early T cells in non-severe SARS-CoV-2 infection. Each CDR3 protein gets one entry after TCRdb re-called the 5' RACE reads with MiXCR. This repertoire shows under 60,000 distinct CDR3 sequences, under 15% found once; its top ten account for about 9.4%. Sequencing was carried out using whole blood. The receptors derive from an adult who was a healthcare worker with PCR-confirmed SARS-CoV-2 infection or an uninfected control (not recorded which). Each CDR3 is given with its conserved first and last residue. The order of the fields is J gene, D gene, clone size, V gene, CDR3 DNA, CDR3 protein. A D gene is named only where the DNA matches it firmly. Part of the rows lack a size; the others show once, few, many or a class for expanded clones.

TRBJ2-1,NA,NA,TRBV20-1,TGCAGTGCTTGGGCCGTCAATGAGCAGTTCTTC,CSAWAVNEQFF
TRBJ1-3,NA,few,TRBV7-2,TGTGCCAGCAGCTTAGGAGGAGGGGCTGGAAACACCATATATTTT,CASSLGGGAGNTIYF
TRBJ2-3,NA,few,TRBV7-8,TGTGCCAGCACCCAACGGGGGCGCACAGATACGCAGTATTTT,CASTQRGRTDTQYF
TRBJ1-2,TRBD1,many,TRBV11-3,TGTGCCAGCAGCTTAGATCAGGACAGGGACTATGGCTACACCTTC,CASSLDQDRDYGYTF
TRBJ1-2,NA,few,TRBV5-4,TGTGCCAGCAGGGTCGGCACCCGGGAGGATGGCTACACCTTC,CASRVGTREDGYTF
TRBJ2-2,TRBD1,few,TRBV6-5,TGTGCCAGCAGTTACTCGGCAGGGGGTCCCACCGGGGAGCTGTTTTTT,CASSYSAGGPTGELFF
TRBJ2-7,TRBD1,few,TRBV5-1,TGCGCCAGCAGCTTGCCAGGGGGCGAGGACGAGCAGTACTTC,CASSLPGGEDEQYF
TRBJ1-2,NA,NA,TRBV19,TGTGCCAGTAGTCCCCCCGAGGGGGTCTATGGCTACACCTTC,CASSPPEGVYGYTF
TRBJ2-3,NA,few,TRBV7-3,TGTGCCAGCAGCCGGAATGTCCCCCCAGATACGCAGTATTTT,CASSRNVPPDTQYF
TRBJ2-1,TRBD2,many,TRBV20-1,TGCAGTACTATAACTAGCGGGGTATACAATGAGCAGTTCTTC,CSTITSGVYNEQFF
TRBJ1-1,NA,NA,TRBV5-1,TGCGCCAGCAGCTTGGCCCCGGGGGGTACTGAAGCTTTCTTT,CASSLAPGGTEAFF
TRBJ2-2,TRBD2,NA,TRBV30,TGTGCCTGGACCCTGGGGCTAGCGGGGGGTACCGGGGAGCTGTTTTTT,CAWTLGLAGGTGELFF
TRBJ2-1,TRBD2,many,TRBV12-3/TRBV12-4,TGTGCCAGCAGCCCCGCGGGAGGGCAGGAGTTCTTC,CASSPAGGQEFF
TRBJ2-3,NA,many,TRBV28,TGTGCCAGCAGTCCCGGGACAAACACAGATACGCAGTATTTT,CASSPGTNTDTQYF
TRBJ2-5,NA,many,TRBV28,TGTGCCAGCAGCCGACGACTGAACCAAGAGACCCAGTACTTC,CASSRRLNQETQYF
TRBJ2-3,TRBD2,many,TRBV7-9,TGTGCCAGCAGCGCCGGCGGACTAGCGGGAGTAGTTGGCACAGATACGCAGTATTTT,CASSAGGLAGVVGTDTQYF
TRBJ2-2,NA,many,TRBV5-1,TGCGCCAGCAGGTTGGAGTTAGGGGCGAACGGGGAGCTGTTTTTT,CASRLELGANGELFF
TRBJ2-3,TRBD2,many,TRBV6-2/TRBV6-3,TGTGCCGCATCCGACGCTAGCGGGAGAGGCGCAGATACGCAGTATTTT,CAASDASGRGADTQYF
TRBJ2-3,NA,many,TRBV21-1,TGTGCCAGCAGCAAAGGACTAGTTCGCCCGACAGATACGCAGTATTTT,CASSKGLVRPTDTQYF
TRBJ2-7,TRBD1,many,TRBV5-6,TGTGCCAGCAGCTCAGCCGCCGGGACAGGGTACGAGCAGTACTTC,CASSSAAGTGYEQYF
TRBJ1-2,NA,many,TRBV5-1,TGCGCCAGCAGCTTTACTGTTAACTATGGCTACACCTTC,CASSFTVNYGYTF
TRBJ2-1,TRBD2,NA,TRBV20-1,TGCAGTGCCCCGGGACTAGCGGGAGGGGATTCCTACAATGAGCAGTTCTTC,CSAPGLAGGDSYNEQFF
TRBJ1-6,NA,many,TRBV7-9,TGTGCCAGCAGCTTAACCCGAGGGGAGTCAGGGTCCTATAATTCACCCCTCCACTTT,CASSLTRGESGSYNSPLHF
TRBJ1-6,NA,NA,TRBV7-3,TGTGCCAGCATCGACACCGGACGGACGAGCTCCTATAATTCACCCCTCCACTTT,CASIDTGRTSSYNSPLHF
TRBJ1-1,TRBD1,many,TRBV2,TGTGCCAGCAGCCCACTCTTGACAGGGGGCTCGTTCACTGAAGCTTTCTTT,CASSPLLTGGSFTEAFF
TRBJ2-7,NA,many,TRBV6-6,TGTGCCAGCACCGGAGGGACCCTCTCCTACGAGCAGTACTTC,CASTGGTLSYEQYF
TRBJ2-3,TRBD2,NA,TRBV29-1,TGCAGCGCATGGACTAGTGGAGATACGCAGTATTTT,CSAWTSGDTQYF
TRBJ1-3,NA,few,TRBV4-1,TGCGCCAGCAGCCAAGGTAGCAGGCCCGGAAACACCATATATTTT,CASSQGSRPGNTIYF
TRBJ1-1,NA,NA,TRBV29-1,TGCAGCGGCGACAGGAACACTGAAGCTTTCTTT,CSGDRNTEAFF
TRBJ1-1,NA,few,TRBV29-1,TGCAGCGTGGTCAGGGGCTCGAACACTGAAGCTTTCTTT,CSVVRGSNTEAFF
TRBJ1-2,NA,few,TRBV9,TGTGCCAGCGTGCGAGGCAACTATGGCTACACCTTC,CASVRGNYGYTF
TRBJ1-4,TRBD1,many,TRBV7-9,TGTGCCAGCAGTTCGGGACAGGGGAATGAAAAACTGTTTTTT,CASSSGQGNEKLFF
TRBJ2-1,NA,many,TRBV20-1,TGCAGTGCTGAAGACAGAGAATTTGTAAATGAGCAGTTCTTC,CSAEDREFVNEQFF
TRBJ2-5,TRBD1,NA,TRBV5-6,TGTGCCAGCAGCGTGGGACAGGACGAGACCCAGTACTTC,CASSVGQDETQYF
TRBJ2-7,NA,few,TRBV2,TGTGCCAGCAGTGTAACCGGGACAAGCTTCGCCGAGCAGTACTTC,CASSVTGTSFAEQYF
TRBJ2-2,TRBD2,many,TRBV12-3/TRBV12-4,TGTGCCAGTGACAGTGGGACTAGCGGCACCGGGGAGCTGTTTTTT,CASDSGTSGTGELFF
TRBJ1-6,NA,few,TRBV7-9,TGTGCCAGCAGCCCGTCAAATTCACCCCTCCACTTT,CASSPSNSPLHF
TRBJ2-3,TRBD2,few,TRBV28,TGTGCCAGCAGTGCGCGGGAGGCGCAGTATTTT,CASSAREAQYF
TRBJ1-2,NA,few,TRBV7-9,TGTGCCAGCAGCTTAGCTCGATCAAGCGAGGGCTACGGCTACACCTTC,CASSLARSSEGYGYTF
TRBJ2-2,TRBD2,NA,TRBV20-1,TGCAGTGCTAGAGTTAGCGGGAGGGCCACCGGGGAGCTGTTTTTT,CSARVSGRATGELFF
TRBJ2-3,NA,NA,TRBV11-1,TGTGCCAGCAGCTTTGGGGGGTCTCGACCAGATACGCAGTATTTT,CASSFGGSRPDTQYF
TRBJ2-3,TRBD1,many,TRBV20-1,TGCAGTGCTAGGAGGACAGGGGGCTTTACGCAGTATTTT,CSARRTGGFTQYF
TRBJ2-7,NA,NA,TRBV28,TGTGCCAGCAGTTCCTCCGGGGGCTCCTACGAGCAGTACTTC,CASSSSGGSYEQYF
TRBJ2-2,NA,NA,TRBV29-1,TGCAGCGTCCCGGGGGCCGGGGAGCTGTTTTTT,CSVPGAGELFF
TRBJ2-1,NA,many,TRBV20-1,TGCAGTGCTAGTGCCATAAGGGCAGAAACTTACAATGAGCAGTTCTTC,CSASAIRAETYNEQFF
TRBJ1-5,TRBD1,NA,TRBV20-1,TGCAGTGCTGACAGGGGAAGCCTCTCTCAGCCCCAGCATTTT,CSADRGSLSQPQHF
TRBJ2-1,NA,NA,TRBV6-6,TGTGCCAGCAGTTACACCTACAATGAGCAGTTCTTC,CASSYTYNEQFF
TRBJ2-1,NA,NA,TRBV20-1,TGCAGTGCTAGAGAGGTGCTAGCGACAGGCTCCTACAATGAGCAGTTCTTC,CSAREVLATGSYNEQFF
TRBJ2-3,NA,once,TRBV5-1,TGCGCCAGCAGCTTGGCCGGACCCCTCACAGATACGCAGTATTTT,CASSLAGPLTDTQYF
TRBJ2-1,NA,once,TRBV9,TGTGCCAGCAGCGCTATTCTCGGGGCCTCCTACAATGAGCAGTTCTTC,CASSAILGASYNEQFF
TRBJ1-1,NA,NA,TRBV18,TGTGCCAGCTCACCCCACGACCCAGAGATGAACACTGAAGCTTTCTTT,CASSPHDPEMNTEAFF
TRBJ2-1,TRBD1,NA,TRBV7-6,TGTGCCAGCAGCTTTGGGACAGGACCCTACAATGAGCAGTTCTTC,CASSFGTGPYNEQFF
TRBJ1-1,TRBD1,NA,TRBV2,TGTGCCAGCAGTGAAGGCAGGGGGCGTAGGAACACTGAAGCTTTCTTT,CASSEGRGRRNTEAFF